The sequence of this TCR beta chain was determined in a study of cytomegalovirus exposure and HLA in healthy donors. Primers: 60 Vbeta forward and 13 Jbeta reverse. The data were produced by immunoSEQ multiplex PCR, yet TCRdb's version contains in-frame clones alone and is incomplete. This table has 55,000 to 80,000 clones, 78% appearing once. This clone was observed a few times. The germline CDR1 and CDR2 sequences are SGHDT and YYEEEE. The CDR3 spans 11 residues. V lost 2 bases, J lost 8 bases, and 7 bases lay in between. The chain is built from TRBV5-6 and TRBJ1-1, with D unresolved. The TCR sequence derives from a man aged 40-55 years in good health and CMV-seronegative. The sequenced sample consisted of PBMCs. The CDR3 DNA sequence: TGTGCCAGCAGCTTTAATGAGGAAGCTTTCTTT. Translated: CASSFNEEAFF.